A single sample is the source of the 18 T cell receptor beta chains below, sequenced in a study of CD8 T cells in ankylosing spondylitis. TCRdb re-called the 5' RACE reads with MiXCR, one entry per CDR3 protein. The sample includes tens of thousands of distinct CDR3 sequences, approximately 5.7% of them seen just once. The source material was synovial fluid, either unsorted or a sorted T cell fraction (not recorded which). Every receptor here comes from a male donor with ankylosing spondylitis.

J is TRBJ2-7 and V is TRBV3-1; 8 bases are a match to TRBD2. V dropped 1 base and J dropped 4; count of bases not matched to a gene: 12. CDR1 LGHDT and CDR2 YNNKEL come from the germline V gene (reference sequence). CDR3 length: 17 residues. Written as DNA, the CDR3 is TGTGCCAGCAGCCAAGTAAGCTTGAGCGGGAGTCGGTACGAGCAGTACTTC. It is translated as CASSQVSLSGSRYEQYF.

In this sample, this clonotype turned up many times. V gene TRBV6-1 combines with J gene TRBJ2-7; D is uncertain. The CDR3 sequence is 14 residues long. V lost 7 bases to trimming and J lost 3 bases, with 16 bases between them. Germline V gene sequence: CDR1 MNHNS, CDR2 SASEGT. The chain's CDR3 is CASTPSFSRYEQYF. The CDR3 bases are TGTGCCAGCACACCATCCTTTTCACGCTACGAGCAGTACTTC.

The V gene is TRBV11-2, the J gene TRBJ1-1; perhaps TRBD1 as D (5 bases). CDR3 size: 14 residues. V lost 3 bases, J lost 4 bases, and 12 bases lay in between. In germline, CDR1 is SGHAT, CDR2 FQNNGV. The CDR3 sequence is CASSFKGDGTEAFF. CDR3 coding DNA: TGTGCCAGCAGCTTTAAAGGGGATGGCACTGAAGCTTTCTTT.

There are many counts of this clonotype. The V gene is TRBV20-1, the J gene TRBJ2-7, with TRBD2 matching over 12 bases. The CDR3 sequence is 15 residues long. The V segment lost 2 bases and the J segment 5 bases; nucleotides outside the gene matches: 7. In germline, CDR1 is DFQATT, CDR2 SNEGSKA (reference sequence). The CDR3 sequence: CSARLAGGSGDEQYF. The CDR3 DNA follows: TGCAGTGCTAGACTAGCGGGAGGGTCCGGCGACGAGCAGTACTTC.

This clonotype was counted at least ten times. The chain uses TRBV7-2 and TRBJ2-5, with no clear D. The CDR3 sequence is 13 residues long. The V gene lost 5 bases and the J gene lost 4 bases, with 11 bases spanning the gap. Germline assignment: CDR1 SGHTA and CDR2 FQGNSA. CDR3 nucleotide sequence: TGTGCCAGCAGCATTCCCGGCGGAGAGACCCAGTACTTC. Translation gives CASSIPGGETQYF.

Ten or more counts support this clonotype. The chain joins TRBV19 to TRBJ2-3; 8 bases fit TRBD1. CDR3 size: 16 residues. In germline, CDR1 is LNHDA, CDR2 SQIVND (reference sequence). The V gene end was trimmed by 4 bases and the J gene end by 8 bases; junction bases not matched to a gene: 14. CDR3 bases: TGTGCCAGTAGTACCTTCCCCGGGACAGGCCGAGGTACGCAGTATTTT. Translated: CASSTFPGTGRGTQYF.

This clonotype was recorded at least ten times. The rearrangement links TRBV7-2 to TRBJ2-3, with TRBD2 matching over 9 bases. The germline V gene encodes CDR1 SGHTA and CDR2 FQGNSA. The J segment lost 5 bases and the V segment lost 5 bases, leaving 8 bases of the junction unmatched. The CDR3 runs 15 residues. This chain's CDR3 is CASSNSGSRVDTQYF. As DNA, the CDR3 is TGTGCCAGCAGCAATAGCGGGAGTAGGGTAGATACGCAGTATTTT.

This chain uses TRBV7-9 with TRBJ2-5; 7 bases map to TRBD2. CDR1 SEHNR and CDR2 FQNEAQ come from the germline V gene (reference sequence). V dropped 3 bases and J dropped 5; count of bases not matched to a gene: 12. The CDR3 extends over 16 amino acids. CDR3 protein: CASSFHGRSRVETQYF. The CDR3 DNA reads TGTGCCAGCAGCTTTCACGGGAGGTCGCGCGTGGAGACCCAGTACTTC.

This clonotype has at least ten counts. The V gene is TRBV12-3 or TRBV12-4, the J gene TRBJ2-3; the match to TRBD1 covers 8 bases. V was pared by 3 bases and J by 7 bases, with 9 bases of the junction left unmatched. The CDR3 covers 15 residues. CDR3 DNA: TGTGCCAGCAGTTTGGAAGGACAGGGTGAGAATACGCAGTATTTT. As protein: CASSLEGQGENTQYF.

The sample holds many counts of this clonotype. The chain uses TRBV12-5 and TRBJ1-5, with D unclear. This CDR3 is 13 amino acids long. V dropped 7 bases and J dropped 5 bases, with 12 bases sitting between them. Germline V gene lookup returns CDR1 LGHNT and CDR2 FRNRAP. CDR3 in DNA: TGTGCTAGTGCCTTAGACTACCATCAGCCCCAGCATTTT. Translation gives CASALDYHQPQHF.

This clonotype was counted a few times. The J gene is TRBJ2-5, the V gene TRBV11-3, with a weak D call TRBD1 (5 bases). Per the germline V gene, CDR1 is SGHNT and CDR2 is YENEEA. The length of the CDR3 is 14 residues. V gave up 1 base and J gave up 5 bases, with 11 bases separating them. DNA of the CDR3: TGTGCCAGCAGCTTAGGACAGTACCTTGAGACCCAGTACTTC. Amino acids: CASSLGQYLETQYF.

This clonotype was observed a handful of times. CDR3 residues: CSASRGGWISYEQYF. For the CDR3, the DNA is TGCAGTGCTAGTAGGGGAGGGTGGATTTCCTACGAGCAGTACTTC. This chain links TRBV20-1 with TRBJ2-7; 7 positions match TRBD2. Germline V gene lookup returns CDR1 DFQATT and CDR2 SNEGSKA (reference sequence). The CDR3 is 15 amino acids. V lost 3 bases and J lost 1; bases outside the gene matches: 9.

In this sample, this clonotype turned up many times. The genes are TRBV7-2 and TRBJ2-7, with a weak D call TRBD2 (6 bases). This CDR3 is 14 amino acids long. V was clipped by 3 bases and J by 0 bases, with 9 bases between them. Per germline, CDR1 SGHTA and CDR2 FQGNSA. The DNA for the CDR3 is TGTGCCAGCAGCTTGGACGGGAGCTCCTACGAGCAGTACTTC. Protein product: CASSLDGSSYEQYF.

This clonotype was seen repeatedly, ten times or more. CDR3 DNA sequence: TGTGCCAGCAGCTTAGCCAGCGGGAGTAACACCGGGGAGCTGTTTTTT. It codes for CASSLASGSNTGELFF. This sequence joins TRBV7-8 and TRBJ2-2, with 8 nucleotides matching TRBD2. The CDR3 length is 16 residues. The V gene's germline CDR1 is SGHVS and CDR2 FQNEAQ. J gave up 2 bases and V 0 bases, and 2 bases lay outside the gene matches. Complete variable domain (other parts from reference TRBV7-8 and TRBJ2-2): GAGVSQSPRYKVAKRGQDVALRCDPISGHVSLFWYQQALGQGPEFLTYFQNEAQLDKSGLPSDRFFAERPEGSVSTLKIQRTQQEDSAVYLCASSLASGSNTGELFFGEGSRLTVL.

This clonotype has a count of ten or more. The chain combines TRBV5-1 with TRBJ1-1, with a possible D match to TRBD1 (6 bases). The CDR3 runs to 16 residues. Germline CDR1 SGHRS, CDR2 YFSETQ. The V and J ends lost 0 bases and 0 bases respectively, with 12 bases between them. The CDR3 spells CASSLAGRGMNTEAFF. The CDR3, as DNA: TGCGCCAGCAGCTTGGCGGGCAGGGGAATGAACACTGAAGCTTTCTTT.

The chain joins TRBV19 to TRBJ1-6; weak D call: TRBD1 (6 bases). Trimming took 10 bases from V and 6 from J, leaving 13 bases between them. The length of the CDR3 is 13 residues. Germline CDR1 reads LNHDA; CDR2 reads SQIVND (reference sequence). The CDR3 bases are TGTGCCATCCGGCGGGACACTAATTCACCCCTCCACTTT. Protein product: CAIRRDTNSPLHF. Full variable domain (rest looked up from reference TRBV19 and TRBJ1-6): DGGITQSPKYLFRKEGQNVTLSCEQNLNHDAMYWYRQDPGQGLRLIYYSQIVNDFQKGDIAEGYSVSREKKESFPLTVTSAQKNPTAFYLCAIRRDTNSPLHFGNGTRLTVT.

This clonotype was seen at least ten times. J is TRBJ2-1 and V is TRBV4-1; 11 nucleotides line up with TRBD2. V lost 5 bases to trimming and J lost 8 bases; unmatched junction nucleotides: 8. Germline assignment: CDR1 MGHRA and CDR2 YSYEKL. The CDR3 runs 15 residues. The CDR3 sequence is CASSYTSGSRDEQFF. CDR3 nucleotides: TGCGCCAGCAGCTATACTAGCGGGAGCCGTGATGAGCAGTTCTTC.

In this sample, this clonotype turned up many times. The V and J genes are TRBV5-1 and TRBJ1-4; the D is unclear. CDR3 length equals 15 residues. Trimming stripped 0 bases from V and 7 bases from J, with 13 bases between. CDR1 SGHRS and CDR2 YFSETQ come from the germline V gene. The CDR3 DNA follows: TGCGCCAGCAGCTTGGCAAACCCTGGAGGTGAAAAACTGTTTTTT. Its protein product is CASSLANPGGEKLFF.